A selection of T cell receptor beta chains follows, all from one sample in a study of beta chain features in type 1 diabetes. Method: immunoSEQ multiplex PCR; TCRdb's copy keeps in-frame clones and lacks some. The profile shows roughly 100,000 clones, roughly 28% of them singletons. Input material: central memory CD4+ T cells from blood. All receptors derive from a woman aged 18-30 years with type 1 diabetes. CDR3s include the opening cysteine and the closing phenylalanine or tryptophan. A D gene is named only where the DNA matches it firmly. Clone size is given for some rows only: seen once, a few or many times, or a class if the clone is expanded.

DNA | CDR3 | J | size | V | D
TGTGCCAGCAGCTTGGGGGACAGCTACAATGAGCAGTTCTTC | CASSLGDSYNEQFF | TRBJ2-1 | NA | TRBV5-4 | TRBD1
TGTGCCAGCAGTTCCCAGGGACAGGGAGTCCCCTACGAGCAGTACTTC | CASSSQGQGVPYEQYF | TRBJ2-7 | few | TRBV28 | TRBD1
TGTGCCAGCTCAGAGGGAAAACAGGGAATCACTGAAGCTTTCTTT | CASSEGKQGITEAFF | TRBJ1-1 | NA | TRBV18 | NA
TGTGCCAGCAGCGGAGGGGAGCTCTATGGCTACACCTTC | CASSGGELYGYTF | TRBJ1-2 | NA | TRBV28 | NA
TGTGCCAGCAGCTTTAGCCGGAGCTCCTACGAGCAGTACTTC | CASSFSRSSYEQYF | TRBJ2-7 | NA | TRBV7-2 | NA
TGTGCCCGTCACAGGGGGCAGGGCTATGGCTACACCTTC | CARHRGQGYGYTF | TRBJ1-2 | few | TRBV30 | TRBD1
TGTGCCAGCAGGTCGGCTAGCGGGAGTCGGGAGCAGTTCTTC | CASRSASGSREQFF | TRBJ2-1 | NA | TRBV6-1 | TRBD2
TGTGCCAGCAGCCCCCTCGGGTCTAGCGGGAACAATGAGCAGTTCTTC | CASSPLGSSGNNEQFF | TRBJ2-1 | few | TRBV11-2 | TRBD2
TGTGCCAGCAGTACCGGACTAGCGGGATCCCCCGGGGAGCTGTTTTTT | CASSTGLAGSPGELFF | TRBJ2-2 | few | TRBV11-2 | TRBD2
TGTGCCAGCAGCCCCCTGACTAGCGGAATCGACAATGAGCAGTTCTTC | CASSPLTSGIDNEQFF | TRBJ2-1 | few | TRBV7-9 | TRBD2
TGTGCCAGTAGTACCCCCCGTGCGTCGTACAATGAGCAGTTCTTC | CASSTPRASYNEQFF | TRBJ2-1 | few | TRBV19 | NA
TGTGCCAGCAGCCCAACCTCGGGTTACAATGAGCAGTTCTTC | CASSPTSGYNEQFF | TRBJ2-1 | NA | TRBV7-2 | NA
TGCAGCGCCGGAGGGCAGGGGGCAAAGGATGGCTACACCTTC | CSAGGQGAKDGYTF | TRBJ1-2 | NA | TRBV29-1 | TRBD1
TGTGCCAGCAGCTCTACGATGGAGACCCAGTACTTC | CASSSTMETQYF | TRBJ2-5 | NA | TRBV11-3 | NA
TGTGCCTGGGGAAGGCCGGGACTAGCGGGAGGCCAGCAGTTCTTC | CAWGRPGLAGGQQFF | TRBJ2-1 | NA | TRBV30 | TRBD2
TGTGCCAGCACCCGACAGGGTAACACCGGGGAGCTGTTTTTT | CASTRQGNTGELFF | TRBJ2-2 | few | TRBV6-5 | TRBD1
TGTGCCAGCAGCCCCTCCGCAGGCTCTGGAAACACCATATATTTT | CASSPSAGSGNTIYF | TRBJ1-3 | few | TRBV7-2 | NA
TGTGCCAGCAGCTCCAGGGTATCGGGTCGATACAATGAGCAGTTCTTC | CASSSRVSGRYNEQFF | TRBJ2-1 | few | TRBV5-6 | NA
TGTGCCTGGAGGGCTGGGGCCTTTGGCAACACTGAAGCTTTCTTT | CAWRAGAFGNTEAFF | TRBJ1-1 | NA | TRBV30 | NA
TGTGCCAGCAGCTTGATGGGGGCCTCTGGGGCCAACGTCCTGACTTTC | CASSLMGASGANVLTF | TRBJ2-6 | NA | TRBV5-4 | NA
TGTGCCAGCAGCCTTTTTGGGGGCGGACAGGGGGCCTACGAGCAGTACTTC | CASSLFGGGQGAYEQYF | TRBJ2-7 | NA | TRBV9 | TRBD1
TGTGCCAGCAGCTTAGGGGCTAGAACGGAGACCCAGTACTTC | CASSLGARTETQYF | TRBJ2-5 | NA | TRBV13 | NA
TGTGCCAGTAAGGGGACAGGGAACACCGGGGAGCTGTTTTTT | CASKGTGNTGELFF | TRBJ2-2 | few | TRBV19 | TRBD1
TGTGCCAGCAGTGCATCGGGGGTTGCGGGAGTGGAGACCCAGTACTTC | CASSASGVAGVETQYF | TRBJ2-5 | few | TRBV2 | TRBD2
TGTGCCAGCAGTCCACTTCTTGACACCGGGGAGCTGTTTTTT | CASSPLLDTGELFF | TRBJ2-2 | NA | TRBV6-6 | NA
TGTGCCTGGAGCAGGGGGGAGATCACTGAAGCTTTCTTT | CAWSRGEITEAFF | TRBJ1-1 | NA | TRBV30 | TRBD1
TGTGCCAGCTGGGCGACGCAGGCCTACGAGCAGTACTTC | CASWATQAYEQYF | TRBJ2-7 | few | TRBV28 | NA
TGTGCCAGCAGCCCCGGACAGGGGGCTAACTATGGCTACACCTTC | CASSPGQGANYGYTF | TRBJ1-2 | few | TRBV5-4 | TRBD1
TGTGCCAGCAGTCCCCCCGGACTAGCCTCGGGGACCCAGTACTTC | CASSPPGLASGTQYF | TRBJ2-5 | NA | TRBV28 | TRBD2
TGTGCCAGCAGCACGACGGACAGGAGGGGAAACATTCAGTACTTC | CASSTTDRRGNIQYF | TRBJ2-4 | few | TRBV7-9 | NA
TGTGCCAGCAGCGATACCCCGGGACAGGGGCGTGAAGCTTTCTTT | CASSDTPGQGREAFF | TRBJ1-1 | NA | TRBV7-3 | TRBD1
TGTGCCTCTTTGACTGCGCCCAGCTCCTACAATGAGCAGTTCTTC | CASLTAPSSYNEQFF | TRBJ2-1 | once | TRBV7-8 | NA
TGTGCCAGCAACTATGCCGGGACTAGCGGGAGACGGCTTGAGCAGTTCTTC | CASNYAGTSGRRLEQFF | TRBJ2-1 | NA | TRBV19 | TRBD2
TGTGCCAGCAGTTTTACCGCGTGGGGGGCCTACAATGAGCAGTTCTTC | CASSFTAWGAYNEQFF | TRBJ2-1 | NA | TRBV27 | NA
TGTGCCAGCAGCTTAGGGCTGGCGGGCTCGAACACCGGGGAGCTGTTTTTT | CASSLGLAGSNTGELFF | TRBJ2-2 | few | TRBV7-3 | NA
TGTGCCAGCAGCTTGGGCGGGAGGGGCTCCTACAATGAGCAGTTCTTC | CASSLGGRGSYNEQFF | TRBJ2-1 | NA | TRBV5-4 | TRBD2
TGTGCCAGCAGCACCTCCCAGGGGACAGATACGCAGTATTTT | CASSTSQGTDTQYF | TRBJ2-3 | NA | TRBV7-3 | NA
TGCGCCAGCAGCTCCGCAGGGTTCGCAGATACGCAGTATTTT | CASSSAGFADTQYF | TRBJ2-3 | NA | TRBV5-1 | NA
TGTGCCAGCAGAAGGACACTCTATGGCTACACCTTC | CASRRTLYGYTF | TRBJ1-2 | NA | TRBV6-5 | NA
TGTGCCAGCAGGAGACAGGGGAATCAGCCCCAGCATTTT | CASRRQGNQPQHF | TRBJ1-5 | NA | TRBV6-6 | TRBD1
TGTGCCAGTAGTACCCAGACTAGCGGGCCACAGGGTACGCAGTATTTT | CASSTQTSGPQGTQYF | TRBJ2-3 | NA | TRBV19 | TRBD2
TGTGCCAGTAGGACTCCTCACAGGCCAACTAATGAAAAACTGTTTTTT | CASRTPHRPTNEKLFF | TRBJ1-4 | NA | TRBV19 | NA
TGTGCCTGGATTTCCGGGGGGACTCCCAACACCGGGGAGCTGTTTTTT | CAWISGGTPNTGELFF | TRBJ2-2 | NA | TRBV30 | TRBD2
TGTGCCAGCAGCGCTAACAAAGCGGGAGGGTGGGAGACCCAGTACTTC | CASSANKAGGWETQYF | TRBJ2-5 | NA | TRBV7-8 | TRBD2
TGCGCCAGCAGCCAAGATCCCGGTAGCAGCACAGATACGCAGTATTTT | CASSQDPGSSTDTQYF | TRBJ2-3 | NA | TRBV4-1 | NA
TGTGCCAGCACCGTGGGGGGGGAGCAGTTCTTC | CASTVGGEQFF | TRBJ2-1 | NA | TRBV5-6 | TRBD2